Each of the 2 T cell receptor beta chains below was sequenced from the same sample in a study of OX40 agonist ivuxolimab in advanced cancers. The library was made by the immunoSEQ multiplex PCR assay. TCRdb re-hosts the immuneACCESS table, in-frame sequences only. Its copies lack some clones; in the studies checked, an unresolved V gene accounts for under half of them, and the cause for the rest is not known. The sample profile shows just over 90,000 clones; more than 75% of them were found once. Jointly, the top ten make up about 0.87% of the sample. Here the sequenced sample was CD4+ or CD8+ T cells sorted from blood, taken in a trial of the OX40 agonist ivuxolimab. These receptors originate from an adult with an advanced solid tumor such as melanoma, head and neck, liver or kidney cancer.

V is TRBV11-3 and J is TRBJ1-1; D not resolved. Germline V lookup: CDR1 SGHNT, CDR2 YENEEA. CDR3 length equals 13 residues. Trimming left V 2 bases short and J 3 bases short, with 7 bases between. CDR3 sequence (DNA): TGTGCCAGCAGCTTATTTGGGGACACTGAAGCTTTCTTT. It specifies CASSLFGDTEAFF.

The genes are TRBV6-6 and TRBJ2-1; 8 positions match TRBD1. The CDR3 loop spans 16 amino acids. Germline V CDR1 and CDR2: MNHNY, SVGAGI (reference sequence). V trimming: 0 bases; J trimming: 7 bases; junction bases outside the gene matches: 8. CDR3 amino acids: CASSYSTGTGMNEQFF. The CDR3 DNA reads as TGTGCCAGCAGTTACTCGACCGGGACAGGAATGAATGAGCAGTTCTTC.